This TCR beta chain is drawn from a study of healthy donors' naive CD4 and CD8 T cells. Study-wide results and limits: Positive CDR3 charge linked to CD4+ cells, negative to CD8+ cells.

Starting from 500 ng of total RNA, TCR libraries were made with linear amplification. Each CDR3 protein is one row after TCRdb ran MiXCR on the reads. Of approximately 200,000 distinct CDR3 sequences in the sample, about four fifths were seen once. CDR3 length: 16 amino acids. V gave up 8 bases and J gave up 0 bases; unmatched junction bases: 6. Looked up from germline, CDR1 is MNHEY and CDR2 is SMNVEV (reference sequence). About this clonotype: What it binds is unknown.

The chain recombines TRBV27 with TRBJ2-3; 12 nucleotides line up with TRBD2. The receptor was isolated from a pool of human donors in good health; the sample pools cells from several healthy donors. The source material was naive CD4+ and CD8+ T cells sorted from blood, pooled from several donors. Here the CDR3 reads CASRLAGVPSTDTQYF. In DNA form, the CDR3 reads TGTGCCAGCCGACTAGCGGGGGTGCCCAGCACAGATACGCAGTATTTT.